This TCR beta chain comes out of a study of blood T cell repertoires in COVID-19. Study in general: Researchers got acute and convalescent COVID-19 samples from the United States, Italy and Spain. T cells, B-cell-depleted T cells, or PBMCs supplied cDNA or gDNA.

CDR3 size: 14 residues. V lost 0 bases to trimming and J lost 2 bases, with 8 bases between them. Germline V lookup: CDR1 SGHDT, CDR2 YYEEEE. Authors' data handling: Nucleated cell counts were estimated from reference gene primer amplification. Sequencing used immunoSEQ multiplex PCR; TCRdb keeps in-frame clones, though not all of them. The DNA was the basis for D and trimming; V, J and clone size are from that table. This table has over 95,000 clones, roughly 81% appearing once. The chain couples TRBV5-6 to TRBJ1-2; D ambiguous. The TCR sequence derives from a man between 35 and 55 years old with acute or convalescent COVID-19. The sequenced material came from peripheral blood. The CDR3 sequence is CASSLGQSNYGYTF. Written as DNA, the CDR3 is TGTGCCAGCAGCTTGGGACAATCGAACTATGGCTACACCTTC.